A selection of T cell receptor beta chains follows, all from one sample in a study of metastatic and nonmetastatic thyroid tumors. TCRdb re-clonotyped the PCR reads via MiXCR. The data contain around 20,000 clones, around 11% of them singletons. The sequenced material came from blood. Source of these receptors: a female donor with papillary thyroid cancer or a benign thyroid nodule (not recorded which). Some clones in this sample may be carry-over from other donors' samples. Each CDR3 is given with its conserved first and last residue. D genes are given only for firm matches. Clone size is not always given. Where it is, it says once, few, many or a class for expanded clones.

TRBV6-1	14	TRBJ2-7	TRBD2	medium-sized	TGTGCCAGCAGTCCGGGACTAGCGGTACCCGAGCAGTACTTC	CASSPGLAVPEQYF
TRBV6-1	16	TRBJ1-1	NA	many	TGTGCCAGCAGTGAAGGGGTAGAACAGGGTAACACTGAAGCTTTCTTT	CASSEGVEQGNTEAFF
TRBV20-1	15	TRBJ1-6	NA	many	TGCAGTGCTAGAAAGAGGGACATTGATAATTCACCCCTCCACTTT	CSARKRDIDNSPLHF
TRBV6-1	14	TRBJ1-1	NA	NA	TGTGCCAGCAGTAGGGGAGGGTTGGACACTGAAGCTTTCTTT	CASSRGGLDTEAFF
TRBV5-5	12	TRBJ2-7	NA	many	TGTGCCAGCAGCTTCACAGGGTACGAGCAGTACTTC	CASSFTGYEQYF
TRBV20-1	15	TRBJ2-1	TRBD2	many	TGCAGTGCTGGGACTAGCGGGAGGGCCAAGAATGAGCAGTTCTTC	CSAGTSGRAKNEQFF
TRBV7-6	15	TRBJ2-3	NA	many	TGTGCCAGCAGCCCAGCGGCCGGTAGCACAGATACGCAGTATTTT	CASSPAAGSTDTQYF
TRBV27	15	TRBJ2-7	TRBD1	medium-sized	TGTGCCAGCAGTTTATCGAACACAGGGGCCTACGAGCAGTACTTC	CASSLSNTGAYEQYF
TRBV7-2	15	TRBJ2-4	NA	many	TGTGCCAGCAGCTTAGATAGTGGGGGCTTCAACATTCAGTACTTC	CASSLDSGGFNIQYF
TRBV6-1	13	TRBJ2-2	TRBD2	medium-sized	TGTGCCAGCAGTGGCCGGGAGGCCGGGGAGCTGTTTTTT	CASSGREAGELFF
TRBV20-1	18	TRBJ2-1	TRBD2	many	TGCAGTGCTAGAGCAGGTCCCATACTAGCGGGTGTGTACAATGAGCAGTTCTTC	CSARAGPILAGVYNEQFF
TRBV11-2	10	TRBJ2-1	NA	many	TGTGCCAGCAGCTTAGAGGAGCAGTTCTTC	CASSLEEQFF
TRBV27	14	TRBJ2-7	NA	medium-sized	TGTGCCAGCAGTTATGACAGGTTCTCCTACGAGCAGTACTTC	CASSYDRFSYEQYF
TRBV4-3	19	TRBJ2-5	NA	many	TGCGCCAGCAGCCAAGACTTGGGGATGGGAGAGACGAAACAAGAGACCCAGTACTTC	CASSQDLGMGETKQETQYF
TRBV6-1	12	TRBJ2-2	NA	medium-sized	TGTGCCAGCGGTAGGGGAACCGGGGAGCTGTTTTTT	CASGRGTGELFF
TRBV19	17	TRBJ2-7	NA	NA	TGTGCCAGTAGTAAAAAGGGTTTCGGACTCGAAAATTACGAGCAGTACTTC	CASSKKGFGLENYEQYF
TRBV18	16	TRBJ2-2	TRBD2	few	TGTGCCAGCTCATCGGGACTAGCGGGGAACACCGGGGAGCTGTTTTTT	CASSSGLAGNTGELFF
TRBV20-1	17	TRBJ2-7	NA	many	TGCAGTGCTCGGGGGGGGACAGTGACTAGCGATACTTACGAGCAGTACTTC	CSARGGTVTSDTYEQYF
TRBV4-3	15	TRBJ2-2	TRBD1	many	TGCGCCAGCAGCCACGGACAGGGGACCACCGGGGAGCTGTTTTTT	CASSHGQGTTGELFF
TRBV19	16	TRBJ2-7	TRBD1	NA	TGTGCCAGTAGTCTAAGCCGTACCGGGACAGGGAGCGAGCAGTACTTC	CASSLSRTGTGSEQYF
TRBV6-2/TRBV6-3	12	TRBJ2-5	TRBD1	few	TGTGCCAGAAGGACAGGGGTAGAGACGCAGTACTTC	CARRTGVETQYF
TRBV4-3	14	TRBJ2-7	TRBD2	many	TGCGCCAGCAGCCTACGCGGGACTACCTACGAGCAGTACTTC	CASSLRGTTYEQYF
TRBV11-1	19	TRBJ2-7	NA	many	TGTGCCAGCAGCTGCTCCCACCCGCGTGGGCCCAGGGAGGCAGTGGAGCAGTACTTC	CASSCSHPRGPREAVEQYF
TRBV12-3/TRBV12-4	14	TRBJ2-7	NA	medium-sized	TGTGCCAGCAGCCCACTCCCTGGCCAGGCGGAGCAGTACTTC	CASSPLPGQAEQYF
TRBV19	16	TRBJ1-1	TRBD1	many	TGTGCCAGTACCCCGGACAGGGTTCGGGCAGTTACTGAAGCTTTCTTT	CASTPDRVRAVTEAFF
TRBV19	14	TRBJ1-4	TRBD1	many	TGTGCCCGTAGTATTCAGGGGGCGAGAGAAAAACTGTTTTTT	CARSIQGAREKLFF
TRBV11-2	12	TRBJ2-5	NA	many	TGTGCCAGCACCACCGGTTTGGGGACCCAGTACTTC	CASTTGLGTQYF
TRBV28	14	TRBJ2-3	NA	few	TGTGCCAGTAGGGATGCCGGCGTATGGCATACGCAGTATTTT	CASRDAGVWHTQYF
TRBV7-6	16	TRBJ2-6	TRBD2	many	TGTGCCAGCAGCTTAGTTGGCGGGGGTGGGGCCAACGTCCTGACTTTC	CASSLVGGGGANVLTF
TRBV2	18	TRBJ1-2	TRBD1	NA	TGTGCCAGCAGTGAAGTTTGGGACAGGGAAGAAGAAAACTATGGCTACACCTTC	CASSEVWDREEENYGYTF
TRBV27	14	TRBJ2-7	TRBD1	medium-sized	TGTGCCAGCAGGGACAGGGGATTTTCCTACGAGCAGTACTTC	CASRDRGFSYEQYF
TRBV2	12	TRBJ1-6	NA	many	TGTGCCAGCACGCAGGGCGGATCACCCCTCCACTTT	CASTQGGSPLHF
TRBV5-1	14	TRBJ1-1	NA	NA	TGCGCCAGCAGCTTGCGGGTTCCGAACACTGAAGCTTTCTTT	CASSLRVPNTEAFF
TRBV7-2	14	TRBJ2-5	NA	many	TGTGCCAGCAGCGGGACCGCCTACCAAGAGACCCAGTACTTC	CASSGTAYQETQYF
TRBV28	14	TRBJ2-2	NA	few	TGTGCCAGCAACCCGGTGGGGGACACCGGGGAGCTGTTTTTT	CASNPVGDTGELFF
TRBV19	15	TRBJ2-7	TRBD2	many	TGTGCCAGTAGTAAAGCGGGAGGGAACTCCTACGAGCAGTACTTC	CASSKAGGNSYEQYF
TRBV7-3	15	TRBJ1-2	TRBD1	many	TGTGCCAGCAGCTTAAGAGGACAGGGGGCCCATGGCTACACCTTC	CASSLRGQGAHGYTF
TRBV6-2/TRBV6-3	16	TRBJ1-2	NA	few	TGTGCCAGCAGTGAGGGACTGGGGCTAGCTAACTATGGCTACACCTTC	CASSEGLGLANYGYTF
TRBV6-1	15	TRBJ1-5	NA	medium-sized	TGTGCCAGCAGTGAAGGTCTGGGCCTCAATCAGCCCCAGCATTTT	CASSEGLGLNQPQHF
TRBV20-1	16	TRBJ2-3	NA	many	TGCAGTGCACGGACGAGGGGGAGGGATTACACAGATACGCAGTATTTT	CSARTRGRDYTDTQYF
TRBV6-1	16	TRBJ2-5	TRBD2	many	TGTGCCAGCAGTGAACTAGCGGGAGTAGGGGAAGAGACCCAGTACTTC	CASSELAGVGEETQYF
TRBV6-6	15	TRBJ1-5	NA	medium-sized	TGTGCCAGCAGTTACGCGGGGGGGTCCAATCAGCCCCAGCATTTT	CASSYAGGSNQPQHF
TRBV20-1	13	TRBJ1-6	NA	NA	TGCAGTGCTTCCCAACAGGAATCCTCACCCCTCCACTTT	CSASQQESSPLHF
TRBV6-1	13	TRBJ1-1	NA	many	TGTGCCAGCAGGGGGGGGGGCGAGGTTGAAGCTTTCTTT	CASRGGGEVEAFF